Listed here are 26 T cell receptor beta chains from one sample, sequenced in a study of blood T cell repertoires in COVID-19. Here immunoSEQ multiplex PCR was the method, and the copy in TCRdb shows in-frame clones only, minus some. The sample holds 120,000 to 150,000 clones, around four fifths seen once. Sequenced input: peripheral blood. All receptors come from a woman in her forties with active or convalescent COVID-19.

CDR3 nucleotide sequence: TGTGCCAGCAGCTTGGGCCTTGAGACACAAATACCGGGGATGGAGACCCAGTACTTC. Translation gives CASSLGLETQIPGMETQYF. The genes are TRBV5-8 and TRBJ2-5; tentative D call: TRBD2 (5 bases). Trimming shortened V by 0 bases and J by 5 bases, and 26 bases separated the two germline ends. The CDR3 sequence is 19 residues long. CDR1 is SGHTS, CDR2 YDEGEE, per germline.

V and J are TRBV29-1 and TRBJ1-5, with 7 bases aligning to TRBD1. The CDR3 is made up of 12 amino acids. The V gene end was trimmed by 7 bases and the J gene end by 3 bases; junction bases not matched to a gene: 3. Germline V gene sequence: CDR1 SQVTM, CDR2 ANQGSEA. CDR3 bases: TGCAGCGCGGGACAGATCAATCAGCCCCAGCATTTT. Its protein product is CSAGQINQPQHF.

Worth noting for this clone: The junction shows a germline mismatch at one end, possibly a read error. This sequence joins TRBV5-5 and TRBJ1-1; no reliable D call. The V gene's germline CDR1 is SGHKS and CDR2 YYEKEE (reference sequence). This CDR3 contains 11 residues. The CDR3 DNA sequence: TGTGCCAGCAGCAATACACGGACCGCGGGCTTT. Its translation is CASSNTRTAGF.

V gene TRBV5-1 combines with J gene TRBJ1-3; 10 bases match TRBD1. CDR1 and CDR2 (germline): SGHRS, YFSETQ. V trimming: 4 bases; J trimming: 2 bases; junction bases outside the gene matches: 9. This CDR3 is 17 amino acids long. CDR3 protein: CASSGGQGNRPGNTIYF. CDR3 DNA sequence: TGCGCCAGCAGCGGGGGACAGGGGAATCGGCCTGGAAACACCATATATTTT.

The V call is TRBV7-2, the J call TRBJ1-5, with D unclear. CDR3 length: 11 residues. Germline CDR1 and CDR2: SGHTA and FQGNSA. Trimming stripped 1 base from V and 9 bases from J, with 4 bases between. The CDR3 region is CASSLGRPQHF. CDR3 coding DNA: TGTGCCAGCAGCTTAGGGAGGCCCCAGCATTTT. Drawing the rest from reference TRBV7-2 and TRBJ1-5, the complete variable domain is GAGVSQSPSNKVTEKGKDVELRCDPISGHTALYWYRQSLGQGLEFLIYFQGNSAPDKSGLPSDRFSAERTGGSVSTLTIQRTQQEDSAVYLCASSLGRPQHFGDGTRLSIL.

The V gene is TRBV6-6, the J gene TRBJ1-6, with D unclear. V was trimmed by 2 bases and J by 11 bases, leaving 7 bases between them. The CDR3 loop spans 12 amino acids. Germline lookup yields CDR1 MNHNY and CDR2 SVGAGI (reference sequence). The CDR3 DNA reads TGTGCCAGCAGTTACGCCGAGACACCCCTCCACTTT. Encoded protein: CASSYAETPLHF.

J is TRBJ1-3 and V is TRBV7-6, with TRBD1 matching 7 bases. Germline trimming cut 5 bases from V and 4 bases from J; bases unmatched to any gene: 8. Germline CDR1 reads SGHVS; CDR2 reads FNYEAQ. The CDR3 spans 15 residues. CDR3 in DNA: TGTGCCAGCAGCACCTCAGGGGGATTAGGAAACACCATATATTTT. It is translated as CASSTSGGLGNTIYF.

The V and J genes are TRBV29-1 and TRBJ2-7; TRBD1 aligns across 10 bases. V dropped 7 bases and J dropped 2; count of bases not matched to a gene: 2. This CDR3 is built from 12 residues. Germline assignment: CDR1 SQVTM and CDR2 ANQGSEA. The CDR3 spells CSAGTGAYEQYF. DNA of the CDR3: TGCAGCGCCGGGACAGGGGCCTACGAGCAGTACTTC.

This sequence joins TRBV4-3 and TRBJ1-6, with a possible D match to TRBD1 (5 bases). Germline CDR1 and CDR2: LGHNA and YSLEER. Trimming left V 0 bases short and J 16 bases short, with 13 bases between. This CDR3 spans 13 amino acids. The CDR3 DNA reads TGCGCCAGCAGCCAAGATCCCGTCTCAGGGCTCCACTTT. Protein sequence: CASSQDPVSGLHF.

The chain couples TRBV10-1 to TRBJ2-7; 10 nucleotides match TRBD2. The V gene end was trimmed by 2 bases and the J gene end by 3 bases; junction bases not matched to a gene: 7. This CDR3 spans 16 amino acids. Germline-derived CDR1 and CDR2 are WNHNN and SYGVQD (reference sequence). DNA of the CDR3: TGCGCCAGCAGTGAGGGTACTAGCGGGGATGGCTACGAGCAGTACTTC. Its translation is CASSEGTSGDGYEQYF.

In DNA form, the CDR3 reads TGTGCCAGCAGGGTTTTGGGAGACCCTGAAGCTTTCTTT. Residues: CASRVLGDPEAFF. The chain is built from TRBV28 and TRBJ1-1; D call uncertain. V lost 6 bases and J lost 6, with 14 bases in between. Germline CDR1 reads MDHEN; CDR2 reads SYDVKM. The CDR3 is 13 residues long.

The chain is built from TRBV7-2 and TRBJ2-1; 11 positions agree with TRBD2. V trimming: 6 bases; J trimming: 2 bases; junction bases outside the gene matches: 6. Germline assignment: CDR1 SGHTA and CDR2 FQGNSA. This CDR3 comprises 16 residues. This chain's CDR3 is CASSLIAGGPYNEQFF. The DNA of the CDR3 is TGTGCCAGCAGTTTGATAGCGGGAGGGCCCTACAATGAGCAGTTCTTC.

The chain combines TRBV15 with TRBJ2-7; 8 nucleotides line up with TRBD2. The CDR3 consists of 15 residues. Germline CDR1 is LNHNV and CDR2 is YYDKDF (reference sequence). The junction had 3 bases not matched to a gene; V was cut back by 0 bases and J by 2 bases. In DNA form, the CDR3 reads TGTGCCACCAGCAGAGATCGGGGGGGAACCTACGAGCAGTACTTC. It translates to CATSRDRGGTYEQYF.

J is TRBJ1-4 and V is TRBV7-9; TRBD1 might be the D (6 bases). V lost 5 bases, J lost 4 bases, and 17 bases lay in between. The CDR3 consists of 16 residues. Germline CDR1 and CDR2: SEHNR and FQNEAQ (reference sequence). As DNA, the CDR3 is TGTGCCAGCAGCCCCAGTGGGGGCGTGGGTAATGAAAAACTGTTTTTT. Protein sequence: CASSPSGGVGNEKLFF. The full variable domain, in which reference TRBV7-9 and TRBJ1-4 provide the parts outside the CDR3, is DTGVSQNPRHKITKRGQNVTFRCDPISEHNRLYWYRQTLGQGPEFLTYFQNEAQLEKSRLLSDRFSAERPKGSFSTLEIQRTEQGDSAMYLCASSPSGGVGNEKLFFGSGTQLSVL.

The gene calls are TRBV5-4 and TRBJ2-7; D gene ambiguous. CDR1 is SGHNT, CDR2 YYREEE, per germline (reference sequence). The CDR3 runs 14 residues. Trimming took 6 bases from V and 4 from J, leaving 17 bases between them. The CDR3 loop reads CASTHGGTMYEQYF. The CDR3 DNA sequence: TGTGCCAGCACCCACGGCGGAACCATGTACGAGCAGTACTTC.

This chain connects TRBV19 to TRBJ2-2; 9 nucleotides match TRBD1. Germline lookup yields CDR1 LNHDA and CDR2 SQIVND (reference sequence). The length of the CDR3 is 16 residues. The V and J ends lost 5 bases and 0 bases, in that order; junction bases with no gene match: 4. As DNA, the CDR3 is TGTGCCAGTAGTTTCTGGACAGGGGCGAACACCGGGGAGCTGTTTTTT. It encodes CASSFWTGANTGELFF.

The gene calls are TRBV12-5 and TRBJ1-5; tentatively, D is TRBD1 (6 bases). V lost 1 base, J lost 5 bases, and 9 bases lay in between. Germline V gene lookup returns CDR1 LGHNT and CDR2 FRNRAP. The CDR3 spans 14 residues. The CDR3, as DNA: TGTGCTAGTGGTTTGGGGGGGGGCGATCAGCCCCAGCATTTT. Translating gives CASGLGGGDQPQHF.

The rearrangement links TRBV10-3 to TRBJ1-6, with 7 bases that match TRBD1. The V and J ends lost 10 bases and 10 bases, in that order; junction bases with no gene match: 13. Germline CDR1 reads ENHRY; CDR2 reads SYGVKD. CDR3 length: 14 residues. The CDR3 reads CANSQGSARSPLHF. CDR3 nucleotides: TGTGCCAATTCACAGGGGTCTGCGCGATCACCCCTCCACTTT.

This chain joins TRBV5-1 and TRBJ1-1; 9 positions agree with TRBD1. The CDR3 loop spans 19 amino acids. Germline V gene data show CDR1 as SGHRS and CDR2 as YFSETQ. The trim removed 2 bases at V and 0 bases at J, leaving 14 bases unmatched. This CDR3 is CASSFSQGAIPHLNTEAFF. The DNA of the CDR3 is TGCGCCAGCAGCTTCTCACAGGGGGCGATCCCTCACTTGAACACTGAAGCTTTCTTT. Full variable domain (outside the CDR3, taken from reference TRBV5-1 and TRBJ1-1): KAGVTQTPRYLIKTRGQQVTLSCSPISGHRSVSWYQQTPGQGLQFLFEYFSETQRNKGNFPGRFSGRQFSNSRSEMNVSTLELGDSALYLCASSFSQGAIPHLNTEAFFGQGTRLTVV.

The chain employs TRBV18 and TRBJ1-3; D possibly corresponds to TRBD1 (6 bases). The CDR3 spans 17 residues. Trimming stripped 3 bases from V and 0 bases from J, with 15 bases between. Germline-derived CDR1 and CDR2 are KGHSH and LQKENI. CDR3 residues: CASSPPDRPNSGNTIYF. CDR3 bases: TGTGCCAGCTCACCCCCAGACAGGCCGAACTCTGGAAACACCATATATTTT.

This chain connects TRBV11-2 to TRBJ1-2; D call uncertain. This CDR3 is 12 amino acids long. Deletions cut 5 bases from V and 11 bases from J, with 15 bases between. Looked up from germline, CDR1 is SGHAT and CDR2 is FQNNGV. The CDR3 sequence is CASSPGGHGYTF. The CDR3 coding sequence is TGTGCCAGCAGCCCCGGCGGGCACGGGTACACCTTC.

The chain is built from TRBV5-4 and TRBJ1-3, with a possible D match to TRBD1 (5 bases). Trimming took off 4 bases at V and 0 bases at J, with 14 bases between the two ends. Germline V gives CDR1 SGHNT, CDR2 YYREEE (reference sequence). The CDR3 consists of 16 residues. CDR3 sequence (DNA): TGTGCCAGCAGCACGGAACAGGCCCTCTCTGGAAACACCATATATTTT. Translating gives CASSTEQALSGNTIYF.

This sequence joins TRBV30 and TRBJ2-7, with 8 positions matching TRBD1. V lost 4 bases and J lost 7; bases outside the gene matches: 12. The CDR3 totals 14 residues. Germline lookup yields CDR1 GTSNPN and CDR2 SVGIG (reference sequence). CDR3 sequence: CAWMTGQGAEEQYF. The CDR3 nucleotides are TGTGCCTGGATGACCGGCCAGGGGGCAGAAGAGCAGTACTTC.

This clone has only one observation. The J gene is TRBJ1-6, the V gene TRBV7-9; 7 nucleotides align to TRBD1. CDR1 SEHNR and CDR2 FQNEAQ come from the germline V gene (reference sequence). The CDR3 spans 16 residues. After removal of 2 bases from V and 9 bases from J, the junction contained 10 bases not matched to a gene. This chain's CDR3 is CASSLFLGTVSSPLHF. As DNA, the CDR3 is TGTGCCAGCAGCTTATTCCTGGGGACAGTGAGTTCACCCCTCCACTTT.

The V and J genes are TRBV10-2 and TRBJ2-2; tentative D call: TRBD2 (5 bases). Trimming removed 2 bases from V and 8 bases from J, with 9 bases in between. CDR3 length: 13 residues. In germline, CDR1 is WSHSY, CDR2 SAAADI. The CDR3 nucleotides read TGCGCCAGCAGTGAGACTAGGGTAGGGGAGCTGTTTTTT. Protein sequence: CASSETRVGELFF.

This rearrangement joins TRBV27 to TRBJ2-1, with a tentative D call TRBD2 (6 bases). Germline V gene data show CDR1 as MNHEY and CDR2 as SMNVEV (reference sequence). The CDR3 loop spans 15 amino acids. Trimming removed 7 bases at V and 10 bases at J, with 23 bases between. CDR3 coding DNA: TGTGCCAGCACCCCCTATCCGGGACTTAAGGGAGAGCAGTTCTTC. Translating it yields CASTPYPGLKGEQFF.